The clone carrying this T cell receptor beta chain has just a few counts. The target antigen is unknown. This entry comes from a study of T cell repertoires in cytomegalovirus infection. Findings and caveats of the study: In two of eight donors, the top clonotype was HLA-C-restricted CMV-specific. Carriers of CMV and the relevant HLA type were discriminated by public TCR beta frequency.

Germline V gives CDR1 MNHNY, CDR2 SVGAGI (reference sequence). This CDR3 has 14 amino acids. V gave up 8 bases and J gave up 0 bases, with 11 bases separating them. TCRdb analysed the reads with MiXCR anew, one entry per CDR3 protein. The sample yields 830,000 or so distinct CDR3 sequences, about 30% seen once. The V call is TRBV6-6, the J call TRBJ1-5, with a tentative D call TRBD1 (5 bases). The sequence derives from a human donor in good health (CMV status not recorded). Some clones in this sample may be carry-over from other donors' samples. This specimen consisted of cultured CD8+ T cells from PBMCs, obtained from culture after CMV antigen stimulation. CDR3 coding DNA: TGTGCCAGCTCGCGGGGGGATAGCAATCAGCCCCAGCATTTT. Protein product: CASSRGDSNQPQHF.